The 30 T cell receptor beta chains below come from one sample, sequenced in a study of OX40 agonist ivuxolimab in advanced cancers. Some clones are missing from TCRdb's copy, which holds only in-frame ones; the method was immunoSEQ multiplex PCR. The table includes 68,000 or so clones, roughly 84% detected once. Sample: CD4+ or CD8+ T cells sorted from blood, taken in a trial of the OX40 agonist ivuxolimab. Receptors originate from an adult with an advanced solid tumor such as melanoma, head and neck, liver or kidney cancer.

Here the CDR3 reads CASSPRTASGNTIYF. CDR3 coding DNA: TGTGCCAGCAGCCCCCGGACGGCTTCTGGAAACACCATATATTTT. The chain joins TRBV9 to TRBJ1-3; D is uncertain. Germline V CDR1 and CDR2: SGDLS, YYNGEE. The germline V and J ends were trimmed by 4 bases and 1 base, with 12 bases remaining between them. The CDR3 extends over 15 amino acids. Drawing the rest from reference TRBV9 and TRBJ1-3, the complete variable domain is DSGVTQTPKHLITATGQRVTLRCSPRSGDLSVYWYQQSLDQGLQFLIQYYNGEERAKGNILERFSAQQFPDLHSELNLSSLELGDSALYFCASSPRTASGNTIYFGEGSWLTVV.

This sequence joins TRBV14 and TRBJ2-1, with D perhaps matching TRBD1 or TRBD2 (5 bases each). Germline CDR1 reads SGHDN; CDR2 reads FVKESK. The CDR3 has 13 residues. Trimming left V 5 bases short and J 10 bases short, with 15 bases between. CDR3 DNA sequence: TGTGCCAGCAGCTGGGGCCTTTCGGGGGAGCAGTTCTTC. Residues: CASSWGLSGEQFF.

V is TRBV15 and J is TRBJ2-1; 8 nucleotides line up with TRBD2. This CDR3 region has 16 residues. CDR1 is LNHNV, CDR2 YYDKDF, per germline (reference sequence). V dropped 1 base and J dropped 3; count of bases not matched to a gene: 5. The DNA for the CDR3 is TGTGCCACCAGCAGAGGCGGTCTAGCGGGCTACAATGAGCAGTTCTTC. Amino acid sequence: CATSRGGLAGYNEQFF.

J is TRBJ2-7 and V is TRBV7-8; no reliable D call. This CDR3 contains 13 residues. Germline loops: CDR1 SGHVS, CDR2 FQNEAQ. V lost 9 bases and J lost 1, with 13 bases in between. CDR3 DNA: TGTGCCAGTGCTAAGGACCGTTCCTACGAGCAGTACTTC. It is translated as CASAKDRSYEQYF.

The chain joins TRBV30 to TRBJ1-5; D ambiguous. The germline V gene has CDR1 GTSNPN and CDR2 SVGIG (reference sequence). The length of the CDR3 is 15 residues. The V end lost 3 bases, the J end lost 1 base, and 13 bases lay between the germline ends. CDR3 nucleotides: TGTGCCTGGAGAGGACTCGGAGGGAGCAATCAGCCCCAGCATTTT. Protein sequence: CAWRGLGGSNQPQHF.

V is TRBV7-2 and J is TRBJ1-2; D not resolved. Germline CDR1 reads SGHTA; CDR2 reads FQGNSA. The CDR3 length is 14 residues. V was clipped by 5 bases and J by 2 bases, with 12 bases between them. The CDR3 loop is CASSARTENYGYTF. The CDR3 nucleotides are TGTGCCAGCAGCGCCCGGACTGAGAACTATGGCTACACCTTC.

The chain carries TRBV28 and TRBJ2-2, with D hard to call. The V end lost 5 bases, the J end lost 2 bases, and 12 bases lay between the germline ends. From germline, CDR1 is MDHEN and CDR2 SYDVKM. CDR3 length equals 15 residues. The CDR3, as DNA: TGTGCCAGCAGTAGTGGGCACTTTAACACCGGGGAGCTGTTTTTT. It codes for CASSSGHFNTGELFF.

The chain combines TRBV28 with TRBJ2-7; D ambiguous. The CDR3 has 13 residues. CDR1 is MDHEN, CDR2 SYDVKM, per germline. Trimming took off 5 bases at V and 4 bases at J, with 12 bases between the two ends. CDR3 protein: CASSRGVRYEQYF. The CDR3 bases are TGTGCCAGCAGTCGTGGGGTTCGTTACGAGCAGTACTTC.

This chain links TRBV30 with TRBJ2-5, with D perhaps matching TRBD1 or TRBD2 (5 bases each). This CDR3 is 14 amino acids long. V was clipped by 0 bases and J by 5 bases, with 13 bases between them. Germline values: CDR1 GTSNPN, CDR2 SVGIG (reference sequence). CDR3 amino acids: CAWSVTAREETQYF. The CDR3 DNA reads TGTGCCTGGAGTGTAACTGCCAGGGAGGAGACCCAGTACTTC. The entire variable domain, with the rest obtained from reference TRBV30 and TRBJ2-5, is as follows: SQTIHQWPATLVQPVGSPLSLECTVEGTSNPNLYWYRQAAGRGLQLLFYSVGIGQISSEVPQNLSASRPQDRQFILSSKKLLLSDSGFYLCAWSVTAREETQYFGPGTRLLVL.

V and J are TRBV19 and TRBJ2-1, with TRBD2 matching 8 bases. CDR3 length: 14 amino acids. CDR1 is LNHDA, CDR2 SQIVND, per germline (reference sequence). With 6 bases clipped from V and 8 bases from J, the junction kept 9 bases outside the gene matches. CDR3 in DNA: TGTGCCAGTAGGTTAAGCGGGGGTGGGTATGAGCAGTTCTTC. Translating gives CASRLSGGGYEQFF. Based on the CDR3 plus reference TRBV19 and TRBJ2-1, the full variable domain is DGGITQSPKYLFRKEGQNVTLSCEQNLNHDAMYWYRQDPGQGLRLIYYSQIVNDFQKGDIAEGYSVSREKKESFPLTVTSAQKNPTAFYLCASRLSGGGYEQFFGPGTRLTVL.

V is TRBV19 and J is TRBJ2-5, with 8 bases aligning to TRBD1. CDR1 and CDR2 from the germline V gene are LNHDA and SQIVND (reference sequence). V trimming: 3 bases; J trimming: 4 bases; junction bases outside the gene matches: 7. This CDR3 is 15 amino acids long. The CDR3 DNA follows: TGTGCCAGTAGTATGAGCAGGGGGCTGGTAGAGACCCAGTACTTC. Protein sequence: CASSMSRGLVETQYF.

The chain employs TRBV6-1 and TRBJ2-5; D may be TRBD1 (6 bases). Per the germline V gene, CDR1 is MNHNS and CDR2 is SASEGT. Trimming left V 5 bases short and J 2 bases short, with 12 bases between. There are 14 residues in the CDR3. The CDR3 region has the DNA TGTGCCAGCAGTCTTTACGGACAGCAAGAGACCCAGTACTTC. Its translation: CASSLYGQQETQYF.

This clone has a single count. V usage is TRBV29-1 and J usage is TRBJ2-1; 8 nucleotides agree with TRBD2. CDR1 and CDR2 from the germline V gene are SQVTM and ANQGSEA. The CDR3 totals 13 residues. V lost 3 bases, J lost 8 bases, and 6 bases stayed unmatched. The CDR3 region has the DNA TGCAGCGTTGAGGGGACTAGTCTCGATGAGCAGTTCTTC. The encoded protein is CSVEGTSLDEQFF.

This chain joins TRBV7-3 and TRBJ2-5; TRBD1 matches at 9 bases. This CDR3 is 14 amino acids long. The ends lost 5 bases at V and 5 bases at J; junction bases unmatched: 6. Germline-derived CDR1 and CDR2 are SGHTA and FQGTGA. The CDR3 nucleotides are TGTGCCAGCAGCCTAGGCGGACAGGGGGAGACCCAGTACTTC. Translation gives CASSLGGQGETQYF.

This sequence joins TRBV4-2 and TRBJ2-6; possible D gene TRBD2, 5 bases. Germline loops: CDR1 LGHNA, CDR2 YNFKEQ. The CDR3 totals 19 residues. Trimming took off 0 bases at V and 0 bases at J, with 15 bases between the two ends. In nucleotides, the CDR3 is TGTGCCAGCAGCCAAGAGCAAGGCGGGCGACTCTCTGGGGCCAACGTCCTGACTTTC. This sequence encodes CASSQEQGGRLSGANVLTF.

V gene TRBV9 combines with J gene TRBJ2-5; 9 bases align to TRBD1. Germline assignment: CDR1 SGDLS and CDR2 YYNGEE. CDR3 length: 17 residues. The junction had 10 bases not matched to a gene; V was cut back by 0 bases and J by 4 bases. The CDR3 sequence: CASSVAKTGGKGETQYF. The CDR3 coding sequence is TGTGCCAGCAGCGTAGCTAAGACAGGGGGGAAGGGAGAGACCCAGTACTTC. The whole variable domain, remainder taken from reference TRBV9 and TRBJ2-5, is DSGVTQTPKHLITATGQRVTLRCSPRSGDLSVYWYQQSLDQGLQFLIQYYNGEERAKGNILERFSAQQFPDLHSELNLSSLELGDSALYFCASSVAKTGGKGETQYFGPGTRLLVL.

This clone came up a few times. The rearrangement links TRBV10-3 to TRBJ1-1; a possible D gene is TRBD1 (5 bases). The germline gives CDR1 ENHRY, CDR2 SYGVKD. The V gene lost 6 bases and the J gene lost 10 bases, with 12 bases spanning the gap. The CDR3 contains 11 residues. The CDR3 nucleotides are TGTGCCATCAGGTCGTTGGGGGGAGCTTTCTTT. Residues: CAIRSLGGAFF.

This clone was seen a single time. This chain connects TRBV28 to TRBJ1-1; no firm D call. Germline V gene sequence: CDR1 MDHEN, CDR2 SYDVKM. The CDR3 consists of 15 residues. Between the trimmed V and J ends, which lost 4 bases and 3 bases, there was a span of 15 bases. DNA for the CDR3: TGTGCCAGCAGTTCGGGCGACTTATTGGACACTGAAGCTTTCTTT. This gives the protein CASSSGDLLDTEAFF.

This chain uses TRBV5-6 with TRBJ1-1, with no clear D. The CDR3 is 12 residues long. Deletions cut 4 bases from V and 12 bases from J, with 16 bases between. Germline lookup yields CDR1 SGHDT and CDR2 YYEEEE. The CDR3 spells CASSQIPGITFF. CDR3 coding DNA: TGTGCCAGCAGCCAAATACCGGGGATAACTTTCTTT.

This sequence joins TRBV7-9 and TRBJ2-5; D remains unclear. Germline CDR1 reads SEHNR; CDR2 reads FQNEAQ (reference sequence). V lost 4 bases to trimming and J lost 7 bases, with 19 bases between them. There are 15 residues in the CDR3. Written as DNA, the CDR3 is TGTGCCAGCAGCTGGGGTGAGGCATCATTCGGGACCCAGTACTTC. As protein: CASSWGEASFGTQYF.

This clone was seen more than once but under ten times. The chain joins TRBV7-3 to TRBJ2-3; a possible D gene is TRBD2 (5 bases). Germline V gene lookup returns CDR1 SGHTA and CDR2 FQGTGA. V lost 5 bases and J lost 5, with 11 bases in between. CDR3 length: 13 residues. The CDR3 nucleotides read TGTGCCAGCAGCCGAGGGCGCGAAGATACGCAGTATTTT. Translating gives CASSRGREDTQYF. Based on the CDR3 plus reference TRBV7-3 and TRBJ2-3, the full variable domain is GAGVSQTPSNKVTEKGKYVELRCDPISGHTALYWYRQSLGQGPEFLIYFQGTGAADDSGLPNDRFFAVRPEGSVSTLKIQRTERGDSAVYLCASSRGREDTQYFGPGTRLTVL.

J is TRBJ1-5 and V is TRBV6-5; the D is unclear. The CDR3 covers 13 residues. V was clipped by 0 bases and J by 8 bases, with 8 bases between them. CDR1 is MNHEY and CDR2 is SVGAGI in the germline V gene. The DNA of the CDR3 is TGTGCCAGCAGTTACTCGAAGGGTGAGCCCCAGCATTTT. Translating gives CASSYSKGEPQHF.

This clone was seen just once. The chain couples TRBV6-6 to TRBJ1-5; 9 bases are shared with TRBD1. V dropped 6 bases and J dropped 1; count of bases not matched to a gene: 7. The germline V gene has CDR1 MNHNY and CDR2 SVGAGI (reference sequence). The CDR3 contains 16 residues. The CDR3: CASSFGTGKSNQPQHF. The DNA for the CDR3 is TGTGCCAGCAGCTTTGGGACAGGGAAGAGCAATCAGCCCCAGCATTTT.

The rearrangement joins TRBV30 to TRBJ1-5; TRBD1 matches 7 bases. This CDR3 is built from 15 residues. Germline-derived CDR1 and CDR2 are GTSNPN and SVGIG (reference sequence). V lost 2 bases and J lost 1; bases outside the gene matches: 5. CDR3 protein: CAWSRGTVSNQPQHF. The CDR3 bases are TGTGCCTGGAGTCGAGGGACAGTGAGCAATCAGCCCCAGCATTTT.

The chain is built from TRBV6-5 and TRBJ1-2; D is ambiguous. Trimming removed 0 bases at V and 2 bases at J, with 13 bases between. The CDR3 has 16 amino acids. Germline CDR1 is MNHEY and CDR2 is SVGAGI. The CDR3 protein is CASSYSPPGTNYGYTF. The CDR3 DNA sequence: TGTGCCAGCAGTTACTCACCGCCCGGTACAAACTATGGCTACACCTTC.

The chain combines TRBV5-8 with TRBJ1-2; D possibly corresponds to TRBD1 (5 bases). The CDR3 covers 12 residues. V gave up 4 bases and J gave up 3 bases, with 7 bases separating them. Germline values: CDR1 SGHTS, CDR2 YDEGEE. CDR3 residues: CASSRQYYGYTF. The DNA of the CDR3 is TGTGCCAGCAGCCGACAGTACTATGGCTACACCTTC. The full variable domain, completed using reference TRBV5-8 and TRBJ1-2, is EAGVTQSPTHLIKTRGQQATLRCSPISGHTSVYWYQQALGLGLQFLLWYDEGEERNRGNFPPRFSGRQFPNYSSELNVNALELEDSALYLCASSRQYYGYTFGSGTRLTVV.

The chain is built from TRBV19 and TRBJ2-3; 7 bases fit TRBD1. The CDR3 loop spans 16 amino acids. V was clipped by 6 bases and J by 0 bases; unmatched bases: 9. The germline CDR1 and CDR2 sequences are LNHDA and SQIVND (reference sequence). The CDR3 loop is CASSQTGSTSTDTQYF. The CDR3 coding sequence is TGTGCCAGTAGCCAGACAGGGTCAACTAGCACAGATACGCAGTATTTT.

The V and J genes are TRBV4-2 and TRBJ2-5, with 8 bases that match TRBD2. The germline V gene has CDR1 LGHNA and CDR2 YNFKEQ. J gave up 5 bases and V 2 bases, and 4 bases lay outside the gene matches. The CDR3 extends over 14 amino acids. The CDR3: CASSQRLATETQYF. CDR3 nucleotide sequence: TGTGCCAGCAGCCAAAGACTAGCGACGGAGACCCAGTACTTC.

J is TRBJ2-5 and V is TRBV11-2, with TRBD2 identical over 7 bases. The V segment lost 3 bases and the J segment 5 bases; nucleotides outside the gene matches: 15. The germline gives CDR1 SGHAT, CDR2 FQNNGV. CDR3 length: 17 amino acids. The CDR3 DNA reads TGTGCCAGCAGCTTTGGGAGCGGGACCTCCTTCGGCGAGACCCAGTACTTC. Amino acids: CASSFGSGTSFGETQYF.

The genes are TRBV7-8 and TRBJ2-4; D could derive from TRBD1 or TRBD2 (5 bases each). Germline V gene lookup returns CDR1 SGHVS and CDR2 FQNEAQ. Trimming took 4 bases from V and 6 from J, leaving 19 bases between them. The CDR3 has 16 amino acids. CDR3 region: CASSSRDLNGLNIQYF. In nucleotides, the CDR3 is TGTGCCAGCAGCTCCCGGGACCTTAATGGGTTAAACATTCAGTACTTC.